A single TCR beta chain is shown here with its context. Its antigen remains unknown. Sequenced by immunoSEQ multiplex PCR; TCRdb stores in-frame clones only, minus some. The sample shows nearly 25,000 clones, approximately 84% of them seen only once. The data are from a study of T cells in localized non-small cell lung cancer. Findings and limits, study-wide: A median of 57 of the top 100 tumor clones appeared in adjacent lung, which was paired and uninvolved. Highest T cell clonality was seen in uninvolved adjacent lung, surpassing that measured in tumor. Longer overall survival was seen with higher T cell density measured in blood.

The germline V and J ends were trimmed by 0 bases and 5 bases, with 8 bases remaining between them. Germline CDR1 and CDR2: ENHRY and SYGVKD. The length of the CDR3 is 13 residues. The receptor's source is a male donor older than 55 with stage II squamous cell lung carcinoma. The J gene is TRBJ2-7, the V gene TRBV10-3; D is possibly TRBD1 (6 bases). The specimen comprised peripheral blood, sampled before any cancer treatment. The CDR3 sequence is CAISESTGHEQYF. The CDR3 coding sequence is TGTGCCATCAGTGAGTCCACAGGGCACGAGCAGTACTTC.